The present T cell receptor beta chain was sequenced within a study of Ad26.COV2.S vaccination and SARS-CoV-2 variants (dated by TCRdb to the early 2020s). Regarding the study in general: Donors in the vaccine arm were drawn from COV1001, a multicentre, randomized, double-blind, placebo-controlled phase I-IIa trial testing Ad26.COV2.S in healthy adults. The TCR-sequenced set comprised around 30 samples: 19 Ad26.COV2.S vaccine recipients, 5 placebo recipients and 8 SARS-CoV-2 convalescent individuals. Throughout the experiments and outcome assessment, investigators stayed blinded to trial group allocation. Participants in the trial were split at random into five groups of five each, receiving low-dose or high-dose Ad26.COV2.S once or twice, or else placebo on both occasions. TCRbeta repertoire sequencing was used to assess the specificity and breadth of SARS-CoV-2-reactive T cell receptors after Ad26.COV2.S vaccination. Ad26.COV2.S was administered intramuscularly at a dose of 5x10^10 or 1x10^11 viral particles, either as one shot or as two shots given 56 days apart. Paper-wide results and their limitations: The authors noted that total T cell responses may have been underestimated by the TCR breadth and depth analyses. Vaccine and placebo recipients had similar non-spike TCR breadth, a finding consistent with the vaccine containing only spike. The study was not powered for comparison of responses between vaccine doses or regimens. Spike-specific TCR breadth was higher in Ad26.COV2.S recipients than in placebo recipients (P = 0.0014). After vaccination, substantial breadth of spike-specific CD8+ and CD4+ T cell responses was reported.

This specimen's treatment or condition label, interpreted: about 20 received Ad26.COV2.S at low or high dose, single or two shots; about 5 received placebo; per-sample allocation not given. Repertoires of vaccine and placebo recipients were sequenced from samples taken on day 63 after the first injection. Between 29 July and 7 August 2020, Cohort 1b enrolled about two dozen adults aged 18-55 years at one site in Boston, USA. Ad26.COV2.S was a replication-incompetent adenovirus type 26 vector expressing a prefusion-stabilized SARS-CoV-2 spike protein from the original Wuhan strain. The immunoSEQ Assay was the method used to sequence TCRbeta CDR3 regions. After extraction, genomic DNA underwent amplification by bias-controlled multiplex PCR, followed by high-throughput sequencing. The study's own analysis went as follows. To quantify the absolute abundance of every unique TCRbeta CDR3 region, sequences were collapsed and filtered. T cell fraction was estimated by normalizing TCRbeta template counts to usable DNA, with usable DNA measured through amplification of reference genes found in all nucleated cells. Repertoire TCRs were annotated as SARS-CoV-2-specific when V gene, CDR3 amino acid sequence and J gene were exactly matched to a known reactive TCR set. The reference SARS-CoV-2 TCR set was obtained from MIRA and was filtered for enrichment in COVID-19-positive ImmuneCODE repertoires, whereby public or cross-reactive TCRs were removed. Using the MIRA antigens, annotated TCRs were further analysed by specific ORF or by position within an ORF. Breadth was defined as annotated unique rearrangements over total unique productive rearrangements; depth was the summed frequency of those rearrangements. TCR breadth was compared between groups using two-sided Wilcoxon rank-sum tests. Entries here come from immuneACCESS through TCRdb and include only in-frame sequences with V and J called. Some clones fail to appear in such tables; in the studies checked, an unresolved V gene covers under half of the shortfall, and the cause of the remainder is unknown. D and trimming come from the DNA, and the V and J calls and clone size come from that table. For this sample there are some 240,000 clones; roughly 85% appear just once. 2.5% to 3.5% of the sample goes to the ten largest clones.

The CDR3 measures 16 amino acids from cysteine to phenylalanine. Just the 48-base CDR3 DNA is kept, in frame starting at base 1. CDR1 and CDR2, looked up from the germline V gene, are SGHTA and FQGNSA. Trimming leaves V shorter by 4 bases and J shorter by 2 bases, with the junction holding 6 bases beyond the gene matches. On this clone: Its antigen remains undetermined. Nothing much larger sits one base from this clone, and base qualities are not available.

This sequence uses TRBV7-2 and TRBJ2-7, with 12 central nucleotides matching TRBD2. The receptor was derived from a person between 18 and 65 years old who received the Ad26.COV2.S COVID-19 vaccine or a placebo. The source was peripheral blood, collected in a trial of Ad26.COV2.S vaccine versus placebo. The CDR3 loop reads CASSSQASGGAYEQYF. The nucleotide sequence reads TGTGCCAGCAGCTCCCAGGCTAGCGGGGGGGCCTACGAGCAGTACTTC.